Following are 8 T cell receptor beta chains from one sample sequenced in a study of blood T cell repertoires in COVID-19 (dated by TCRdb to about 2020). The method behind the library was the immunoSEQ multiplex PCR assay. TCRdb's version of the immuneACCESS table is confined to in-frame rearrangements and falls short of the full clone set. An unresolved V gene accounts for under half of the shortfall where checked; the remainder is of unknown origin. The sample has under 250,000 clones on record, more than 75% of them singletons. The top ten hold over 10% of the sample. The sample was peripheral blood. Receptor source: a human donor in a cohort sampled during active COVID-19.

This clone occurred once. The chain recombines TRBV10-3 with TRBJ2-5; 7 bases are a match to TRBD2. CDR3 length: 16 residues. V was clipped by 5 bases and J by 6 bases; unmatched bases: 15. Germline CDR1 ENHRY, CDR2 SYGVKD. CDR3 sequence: CAISLTASGDLKTQYF. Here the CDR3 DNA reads TGTGCCATCAGTCTAACTGCTAGCGGAGACCTAAAGACCCAGTACTTC.

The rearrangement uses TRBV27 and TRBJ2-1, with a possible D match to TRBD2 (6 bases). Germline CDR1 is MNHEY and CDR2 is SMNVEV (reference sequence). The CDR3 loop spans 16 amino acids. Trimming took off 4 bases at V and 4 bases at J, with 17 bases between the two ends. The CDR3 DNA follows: TGTGCCAGCAGTTCACCCGACGGGGGAGGATACAATGAGCAGTTCTTC. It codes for CASSSPDGGGYNEQFF.

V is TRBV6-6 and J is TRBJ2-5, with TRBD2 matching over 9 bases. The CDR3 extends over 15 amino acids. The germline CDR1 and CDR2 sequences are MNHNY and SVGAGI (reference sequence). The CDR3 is CAGRASGTREETQYF. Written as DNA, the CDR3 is TGTGCTGGAAGGGCTAGCGGGACCCGAGAAGAGACCCAGTACTTC.

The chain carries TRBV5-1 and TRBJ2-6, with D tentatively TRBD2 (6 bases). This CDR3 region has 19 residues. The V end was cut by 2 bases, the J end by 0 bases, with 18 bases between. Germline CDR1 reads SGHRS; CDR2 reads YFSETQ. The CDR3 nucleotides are TGCGCCAGCAGCTTTGGCGGGGCAAGCCTCTTCTCTGGGGCCAACGTCCTGACTTTC. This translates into CASSFGGASLFSGANVLTF.

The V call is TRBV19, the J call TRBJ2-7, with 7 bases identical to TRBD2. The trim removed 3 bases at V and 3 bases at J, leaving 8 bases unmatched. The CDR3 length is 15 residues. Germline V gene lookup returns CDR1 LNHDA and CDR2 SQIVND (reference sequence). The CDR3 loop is CASSIAGDGGYEQYF. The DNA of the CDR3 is TGTGCCAGTAGTATCGCGGGGGACGGTGGCTACGAGCAGTACTTC.

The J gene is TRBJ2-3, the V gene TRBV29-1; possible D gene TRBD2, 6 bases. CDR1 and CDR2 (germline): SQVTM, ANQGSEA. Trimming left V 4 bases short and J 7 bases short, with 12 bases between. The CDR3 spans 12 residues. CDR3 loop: CSVAEGRYTQYF. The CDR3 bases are TGCAGCGTTGCCGAGGGGAGGTATACGCAGTATTTT.

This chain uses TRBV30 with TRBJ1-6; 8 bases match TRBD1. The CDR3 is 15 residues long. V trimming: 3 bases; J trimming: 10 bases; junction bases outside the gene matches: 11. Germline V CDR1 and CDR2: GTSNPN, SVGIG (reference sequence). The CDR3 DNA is TGTGCCTGGAGCGTAACCGGGACAGGTTCCTCACCCCTCCACTTT. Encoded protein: CAWSVTGTGSSPLHF.

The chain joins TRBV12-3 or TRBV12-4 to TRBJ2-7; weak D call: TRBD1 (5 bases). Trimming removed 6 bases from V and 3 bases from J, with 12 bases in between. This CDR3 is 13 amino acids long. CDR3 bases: TGTGCCAGCAGCTCGGACACATACTACGAGCAGTACTTC. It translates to CASSSDTYYEQYF.